One sample yielded the 22 T cell receptor beta chains listed below, sequenced in a study of shared clonotypes between healthy human individuals. Profiled with immunoSEQ multiplex PCR; TCRdb holds only in-frame clones, not every one. In the table there are over 2 million clones, about nine tenths of which are singletons. The sequenced sample was naive CD4+ T cells from PBMCs. The subset here: CD45RA+ positively selected. These TCRs come from a man younger than 30 in good health. Some clones in this sample may be carry-over from other donors' samples.

The CDR3 DNA sequence: TGTGCCAGCCTCCGGGACCCTAATGAAAAACTGTTTTTT. Encoded protein: CASLRDPNEKLFF. V usage is TRBV28 and J usage is TRBJ1-4; D is possibly TRBD1 (5 bases). The germline V and J ends were trimmed by 8 bases and 3 bases, with 10 bases remaining between them. This CDR3 is built from 13 residues. CDR1 and CDR2 from the germline V gene are MDHEN and SYDVKM.

This chain connects TRBV6-5 to TRBJ2-1; D might be TRBD2 (5 bases). The V end lost 0 bases, the J end lost 8 bases, and 14 bases lay between the germline ends. This CDR3 is built from 15 residues. CDR1 and CDR2 (germline): MNHEY, SVGAGI. CDR3 DNA: TGTGCCAGCAGTTACTCGATAGTCGAGGGCGATGAGCAGTTCTTC. Translated: CASSYSIVEGDEQFF.

The rearrangement links TRBV28 to TRBJ1-2; D gene ambiguous. Germline CDR1 and CDR2: MDHEN and SYDVKM. Trimming stripped 7 bases from V and 4 bases from J, with 10 bases between. The CDR3 sequence is 12 residues long. The DNA of the CDR3 is TGTGCCAGCATCACCCCGGGCTATGGCTACACCTTC. Protein: CASITPGYGYTF.

The rearrangement links TRBV11-1 to TRBJ2-7; 9 nucleotides agree with TRBD1. This CDR3 comprises 14 residues. After removal of 5 bases from V and 4 bases from J, the junction contained 6 bases not matched to a gene. The germline V gene encodes CDR1 SGHAT and CDR2 FQDESV (reference sequence). In nucleotides, the CDR3 is TGTGCCAGCAGCCAACAGGGGGCGCTATACGAGCAGTACTTC. Protein sequence: CASSQQGALYEQYF. The complete variable domain, with remaining parts taken from reference TRBV11-1 and TRBJ2-7, reads EAEVAQSPRYKITEKSQAVAFWCDPISGHATLYWYRQILGQGPELLVQFQDESVVDDSQLPKDRFSAERLKGVDSTLKIQPAELGDSAMYLCASSQQGALYEQYFGPGTRLTVT.

The gene calls are TRBV27 and TRBJ2-2; TRBD2 matches 12 bases. J lost 3 bases, V lost 3 bases, and 11 bases had no gene match. From germline, CDR1 is MNHEY and CDR2 SMNVEV (reference sequence). CDR3 size: 19 residues. The CDR3 sequence is CASSFFPSGRALDTGELFF. DNA of the CDR3: TGTGCCAGCAGTTTCTTTCCTAGCGGGAGGGCCTTGGACACCGGGGAGCTGTTTTTT.

This clone was observed a handful of times. The chain uses TRBV19 and TRBJ1-1; the D gene is possibly TRBD1 (5 bases). Trimming left V 9 bases short and J 6 bases short, with 17 bases between. Germline assignment: CDR1 LNHDA and CDR2 SQIVND (reference sequence). The CDR3 spans 13 residues. As DNA, the CDR3 is TGTGCCAGCTTAGGCGGGGGGAGGTCTGAAGCTTTCTTT. Protein sequence: CASLGGGRSEAFF.

The chain carries TRBV27 and TRBJ1-2; perhaps TRBD1 as D (5 bases). Germline lookup yields CDR1 MNHEY and CDR2 SMNVEV (reference sequence). V was cut by 7 bases and J by 1 base, with 13 bases left in between. The CDR3 length is 14 residues. The CDR3 reads CASTPWGGNYGYTF. Written as DNA, the CDR3 is TGTGCCAGCACTCCGTGGGGGGGTAACTATGGCTACACCTTC.

The genes are TRBV28 and TRBJ1-5; perhaps TRBD1 as D (5 bases). The CDR3 totals 16 residues. The germline gives CDR1 MDHEN, CDR2 SYDVKM. V was clipped by 5 bases and J by 2 bases, with 16 bases between them. The CDR3 spells CASSLPQGFGNQPQHF. DNA for the CDR3: TGTGCCAGCAGTCTACCCCAGGGATTCGGCAATCAGCCCCAGCATTTT.

V gene TRBV25-1 combines with J gene TRBJ1-1; the D gene is possibly TRBD1 (5 bases). V was clipped by 0 bases and J by 1 base, with 9 bases between them. This CDR3 comprises 15 residues. Germline V gene lookup returns CDR1 MGHDK and CDR2 SYGVNS. As DNA, the CDR3 is TGTGCCAGCAGTGAATACGGGGCTGGGAACACTGAAGCTTTCTTT. Translating it yields CASSEYGAGNTEAFF.

A word on this clone: Within the sample, other DNA sequences also encode this same CDR3. The chain carries TRBV7-9 and TRBJ2-3; tentative D call: TRBD1 (5 bases). The CDR3 has 14 amino acids. The germline V and J ends were trimmed by 6 bases and 0 bases, with 10 bases remaining between them. CDR1 is SEHNR, CDR2 FQNEAQ, per germline (reference sequence). CDR3 in amino acids: CASSLGLSTDTQYF. Written as DNA, the CDR3 is TGTGCCAGCAGTTTGGGGCTAAGCACAGATACGCAGTATTTT.

The gene calls are TRBV5-1 and TRBJ2-3; 9 bases align to TRBD2. Germline-derived CDR1 and CDR2 are SGHRS and YFSETQ. V lost 0 bases, J lost 0 bases, and 5 bases stayed unmatched. The CDR3 runs to 17 residues. The CDR3 nucleotides are TGCGCCAGCAGCTTGGCAGTAGCGGGAGATAGCACAGATACGCAGTATTTT. Translated: CASSLAVAGDSTDTQYF.

The genes are TRBV18 and TRBJ1-1; D not certain. V lost 3 bases and J 1 base, leaving 9 bases between the germline ends. Germline lookup yields CDR1 KGHSH and CDR2 LQKENI. This CDR3 contains 14 residues. The CDR3 sequence: CASSPVLGNTEAFF. CDR3 DNA: TGTGCCAGCTCACCGGTCTTGGGGAACACTGAAGCTTTCTTT.

This chain links TRBV28 with TRBJ1-2; tentative D call: TRBD1 (5 bases). V dropped 2 bases and J dropped 1 base, with 8 bases sitting between them. The CDR3 sequence is 14 residues long. Germline loops: CDR1 MDHEN, CDR2 SYDVKM. For the CDR3, the DNA is TGTGCCAGCAGTTTAGCAGGGATTAACTATGGCTACACCTTC. This gives the protein CASSLAGINYGYTF.

This clone showed up just a few times. This chain connects TRBV5-4 to TRBJ1-4; D gene uncertain. CDR1 is SGHNT, CDR2 YYREEE, per germline (reference sequence). The CDR3 has 14 residues. Trimming left V 4 bases short and J 8 bases short, with 15 bases between. DNA of the CDR3: TGTGCCAGCAGCCACACCAGGACCCCGGAAAAACTGTTTTTT. Encoded protein: CASSHTRTPEKLFF. Based on the CDR3 plus reference TRBV5-4 and TRBJ1-4, the full variable domain is ETGVTQSPTHLIKTRGQQVTLRCSSQSGHNTVSWYQQALGQGPQFIFQYYREEENGRGNFPPRFSGLQFPNYSSELNVNALELDDSALYLCASSHTRTPEKLFFGSGTQLSVL.

V is TRBV7-3 and J is TRBJ1-2; TRBD1 matches 7 bases. Germline V gene lookup returns CDR1 SGHTA and CDR2 FQGTGA. Trimming removed 5 bases from V and 6 bases from J; junction bases left unmatched: 6. CDR3 length: 13 amino acids. The CDR3 nucleotides read TGTGCCAGCAGCCTCACAGGGGCTGATGGCTACACCTTC. It is translated as CASSLTGADGYTF.

The genes are TRBV9 and TRBJ2-5, with TRBD2 identical over 8 bases. V was clipped by 4 bases and J by 4 bases; unmatched bases: 9. CDR3 size: 15 residues. The germline V gene has CDR1 SGDLS and CDR2 YYNGEE. DNA of the CDR3: TGTGCCAGCAGCCCCGACACCGGGAGGGTAGAGACCCAGTACTTC. Protein sequence: CASSPDTGRVETQYF.

V usage is TRBV5-5 and J usage is TRBJ1-2; 8 positions agree with TRBD1. Germline V gene sequence: CDR1 SGHKS, CDR2 YYEKEE (reference sequence). The CDR3 has 15 residues. V was clipped by 2 bases and J by 5 bases; unmatched bases: 8. This chain's CDR3 is CASSLRTGLGYGYTF. The CDR3, as DNA: TGTGCCAGCAGCTTAAGGACAGGGTTAGGATATGGCTACACCTTC.

In this sample, this clone turned up once. The chain is built from TRBV7-9 and TRBJ2-5; 11 nucleotides align to TRBD1. This CDR3 spans 14 amino acids. CDR1 and CDR2 (germline): SEHNR, FQNEAQ (reference sequence). V shed 8 bases, J shed 8 bases, and the junction held 10 bases outside the gene matches. The CDR3 DNA follows: TGTGCCAGCTTGCGGACAGGGGGCGCAGGTACCCAGTACTTC. This sequence encodes CASLRTGGAGTQYF.

The chain links TRBV28 to TRBJ2-5; 9 nucleotides align to TRBD2. Losses at the gene ends were 6 bases for V and 3 bases for J; bases not matched to a gene: 8. Germline assignment: CDR1 MDHEN and CDR2 SYDVKM. CDR3 length equals 15 residues. CDR3 in DNA: TGTGCCAGCAGCCCGAGTAGCGGGGGAAAAGAGACCCAGTACTTC. It is translated as CASSPSSGGKETQYF.

The chain employs TRBV5-1 and TRBJ2-3, with 9 bases fitting TRBD2. This CDR3 spans 16 amino acids. Germline values: CDR1 SGHRS, CDR2 YFSETQ. V lost 0 bases, J lost 2 bases, and 4 bases stayed unmatched. CDR3: CASSLGLAGNTDTQYF. For the CDR3, the DNA is TGCGCCAGCAGCTTGGGTCTAGCGGGGAACACAGATACGCAGTATTTT.

CDR3 nucleotide sequence: TGCAGTGCCAATTCAGGGGGGCCCCAGCATTTT. Its translation: CSANSGGPQHF. V is TRBV20-1 and J is TRBJ1-5; TRBD1 agrees at 7 bases. From germline, CDR1 is DFQATT and CDR2 SNEGSKA (reference sequence). The length of the CDR3 is 11 residues. The ends lost 6 bases at V and 9 bases at J; junction bases unmatched: 5.

The table lists this clone with a count of one. V is TRBV29-1 and J is TRBJ2-5; the D is unclear. CDR3 size: 14 residues. Germline V gives CDR1 SQVTM, CDR2 ANQGSEA. V gave up 2 bases and J gave up 2 bases, with 12 bases separating them. The CDR3 protein is CSVERVQKQETQYF. The DNA of the CDR3 is TGCAGCGTTGAAAGAGTACAGAAGCAAGAGACCCAGTACTTC.